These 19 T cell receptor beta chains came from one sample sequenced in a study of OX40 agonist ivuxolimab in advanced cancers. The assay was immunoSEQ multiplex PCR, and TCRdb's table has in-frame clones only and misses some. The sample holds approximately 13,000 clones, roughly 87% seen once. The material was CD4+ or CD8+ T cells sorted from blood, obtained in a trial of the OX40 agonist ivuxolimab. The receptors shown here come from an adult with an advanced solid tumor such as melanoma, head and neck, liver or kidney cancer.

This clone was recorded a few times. Here the CDR3 reads CASSLSGNEQFF. Written as DNA, the CDR3 is TGTGCCAGCAGCTTATCAGGCAATGAGCAGTTCTTC. The chain links TRBV7-3 to TRBJ2-1, with D hard to call. Per germline, CDR1 SGHTA and CDR2 FQGTGA. The CDR3 loop spans 12 amino acids. V was trimmed by 2 bases and J by 6 bases, leaving 5 bases between them.

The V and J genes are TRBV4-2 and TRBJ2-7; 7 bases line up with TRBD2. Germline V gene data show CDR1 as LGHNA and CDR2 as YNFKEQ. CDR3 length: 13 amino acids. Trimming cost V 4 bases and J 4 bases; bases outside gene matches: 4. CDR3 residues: CASSPGGTYEQYF. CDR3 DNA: TGTGCCAGCAGCCCCGGGGGGACTTACGAGCAGTACTTC.

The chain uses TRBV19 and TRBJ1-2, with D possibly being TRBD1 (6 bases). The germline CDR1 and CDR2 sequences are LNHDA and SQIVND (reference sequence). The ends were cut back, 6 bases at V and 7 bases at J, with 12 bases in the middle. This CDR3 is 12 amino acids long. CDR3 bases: TGTGCCAGTAGCAGACAGGATTTTGGCTACACCTTC. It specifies CASSRQDFGYTF.

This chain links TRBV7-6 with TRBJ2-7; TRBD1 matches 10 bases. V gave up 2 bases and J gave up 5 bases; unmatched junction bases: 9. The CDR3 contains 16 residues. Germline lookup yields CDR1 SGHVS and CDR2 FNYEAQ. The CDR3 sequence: CASSLYDGTGAHEQYF. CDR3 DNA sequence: TGTGCCAGCAGCTTATATGACGGGACAGGGGCCCACGAGCAGTACTTC.

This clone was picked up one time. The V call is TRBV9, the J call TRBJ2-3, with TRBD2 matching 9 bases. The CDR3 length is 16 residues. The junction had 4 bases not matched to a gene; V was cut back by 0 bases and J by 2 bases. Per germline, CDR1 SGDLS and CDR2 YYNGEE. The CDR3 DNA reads TGTGCCAGCAGCGTAGATAGCGGGGGACCCACAGATACGCAGTATTTT. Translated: CASSVDSGGPTDTQYF.

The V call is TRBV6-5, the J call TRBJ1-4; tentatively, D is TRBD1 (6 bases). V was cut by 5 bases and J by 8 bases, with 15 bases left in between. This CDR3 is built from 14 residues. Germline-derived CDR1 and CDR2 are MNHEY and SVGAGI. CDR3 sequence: CASSPGRGKEKLFF. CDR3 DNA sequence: TGTGCCAGCAGTCCGGGAAGGGGGAAAGAAAAACTGTTTTTT.

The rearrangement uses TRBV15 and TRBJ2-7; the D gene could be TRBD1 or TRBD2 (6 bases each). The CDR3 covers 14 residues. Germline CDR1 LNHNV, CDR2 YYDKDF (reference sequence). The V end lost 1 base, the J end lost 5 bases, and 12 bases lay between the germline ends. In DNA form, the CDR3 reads TGTGCCACCAGCAGAGGGGGGGCATTCAACGAGCAGTACTTC. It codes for CATSRGGAFNEQYF.

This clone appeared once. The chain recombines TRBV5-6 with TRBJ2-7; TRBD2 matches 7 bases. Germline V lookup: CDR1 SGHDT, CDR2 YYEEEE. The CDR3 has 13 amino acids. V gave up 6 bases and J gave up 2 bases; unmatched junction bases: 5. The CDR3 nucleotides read TGTGCCAGCAACTTTGGGACTACCTACGAGCAGTACTTC. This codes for CASNFGTTYEQYF.

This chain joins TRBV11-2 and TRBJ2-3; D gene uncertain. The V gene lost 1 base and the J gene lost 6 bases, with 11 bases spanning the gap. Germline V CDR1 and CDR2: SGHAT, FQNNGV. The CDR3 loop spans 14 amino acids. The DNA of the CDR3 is TGTGCCAGCAGCTTAGTGGTACTGAGGGATACGCAGTATTTT. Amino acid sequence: CASSLVVLRDTQYF.

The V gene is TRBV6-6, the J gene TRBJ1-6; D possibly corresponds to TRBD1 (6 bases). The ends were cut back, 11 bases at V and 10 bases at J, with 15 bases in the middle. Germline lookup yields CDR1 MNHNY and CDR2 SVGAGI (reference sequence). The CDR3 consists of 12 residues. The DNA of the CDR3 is TGTGCCGGGGGGGACACCTCCTCACCCCTCCACTTT. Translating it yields CAGGDTSSPLHF.

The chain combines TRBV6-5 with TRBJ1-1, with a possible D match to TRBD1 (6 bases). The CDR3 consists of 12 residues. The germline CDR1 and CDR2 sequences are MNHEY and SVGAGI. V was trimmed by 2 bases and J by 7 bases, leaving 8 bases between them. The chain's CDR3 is CASSYPTGEAFF. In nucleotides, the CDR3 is TGTGCCAGCAGTTACCCGACAGGTGAAGCTTTCTTT.

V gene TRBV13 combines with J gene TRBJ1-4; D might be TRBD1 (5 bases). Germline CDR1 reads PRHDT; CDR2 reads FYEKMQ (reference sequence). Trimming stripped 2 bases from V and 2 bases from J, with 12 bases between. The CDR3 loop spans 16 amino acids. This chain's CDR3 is CASSLKGRGTNEKLFF. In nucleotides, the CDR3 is TGTGCCAGCAGCTTAAAGGGGCGGGGGACTAATGAAAAACTGTTTTTT.

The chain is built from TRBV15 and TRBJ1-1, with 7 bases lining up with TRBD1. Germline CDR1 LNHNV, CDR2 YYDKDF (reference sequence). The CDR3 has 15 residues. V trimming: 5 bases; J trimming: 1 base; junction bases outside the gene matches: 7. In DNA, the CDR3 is TGTGCCACCAGCGAAGACAGGGACCCGAACACTGAAGCTTTCTTT. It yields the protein CATSEDRDPNTEAFF.

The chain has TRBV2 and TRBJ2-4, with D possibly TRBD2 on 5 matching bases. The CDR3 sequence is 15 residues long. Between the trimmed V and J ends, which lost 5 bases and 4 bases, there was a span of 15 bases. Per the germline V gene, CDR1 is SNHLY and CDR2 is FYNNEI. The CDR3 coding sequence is TGTGCCAGCAGTACCCGGGATAGCTGGAAAAACATTCAGTACTTC. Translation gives CASSTRDSWKNIQYF.

This chain's CDR3 is CAWSGGYGYTF. Here the CDR3 DNA reads TGTGCCTGGAGTGGTGGTTATGGCTACACCTTC. J is TRBJ1-2 and V is TRBV30, with D unclear. The V gene lost 1 base and the J gene lost 5 bases, with 5 bases spanning the gap. The CDR3 has 11 amino acids. Looked up from germline, CDR1 is GTSNPN and CDR2 is SVGIG (reference sequence).

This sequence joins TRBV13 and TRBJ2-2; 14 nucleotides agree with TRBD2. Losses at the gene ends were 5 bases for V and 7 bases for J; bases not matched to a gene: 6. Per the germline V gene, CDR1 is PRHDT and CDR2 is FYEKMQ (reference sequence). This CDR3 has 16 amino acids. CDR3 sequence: CASSGGLAGVVGELFF. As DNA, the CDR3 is TGTGCCAGCAGCGGGGGACTAGCGGGAGTAGTCGGGGAGCTGTTTTTT.

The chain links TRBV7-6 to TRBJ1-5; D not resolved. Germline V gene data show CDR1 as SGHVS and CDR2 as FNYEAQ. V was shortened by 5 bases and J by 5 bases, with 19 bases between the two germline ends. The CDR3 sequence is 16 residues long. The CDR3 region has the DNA TGTGCCAGCAGCCCCTTCCCCGGGCAGGAGTATCAGCCCCAGCATTTT. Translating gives CASSPFPGQEYQPQHF.

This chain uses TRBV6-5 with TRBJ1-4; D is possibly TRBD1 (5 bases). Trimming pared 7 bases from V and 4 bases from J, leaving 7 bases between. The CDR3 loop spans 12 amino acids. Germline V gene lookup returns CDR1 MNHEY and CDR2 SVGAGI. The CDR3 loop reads CASTGINEKLFF. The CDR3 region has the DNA TGTGCCAGCACAGGGATTAATGAAAAACTGTTTTTT.

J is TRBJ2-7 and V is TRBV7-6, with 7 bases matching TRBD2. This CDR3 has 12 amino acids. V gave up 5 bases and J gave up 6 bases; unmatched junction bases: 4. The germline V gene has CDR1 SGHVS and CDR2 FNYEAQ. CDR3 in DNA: TGTGCCAGCAGCCCAATAGCGGGCGAGCAGTACTTC. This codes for CASSPIAGEQYF. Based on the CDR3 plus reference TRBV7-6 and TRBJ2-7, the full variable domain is GAGVSQSPRYKVTKRGQDVALRCDPISGHVSLYWYRQALGQGPEFLTYFNYEAQQDKSGLPNDRFSAERPEGSISTLTIQRTEQRDSAMYRCASSPIAGEQYFGPGTRLTVT.